Listed below are T cell receptor beta chains from one sample, sequenced in a study of blood T cell repertoires in COVID-19. TCRdb's copy holds only in-frame clones and misses some; the assay was immunoSEQ multiplex PCR. This table holds 200,000 to 250,000 clones, roughly 80% found once. The sequenced material came from peripheral blood. The receptors originated from a woman over 75 with acute or convalescent COVID-19. CDR3s include the opening cysteine and the closing phenylalanine or tryptophan. D genes are given only for firm matches. The size field is filled for only some rows; it gives once, few, many or a size class.

clone size: NA; V gene: TRBV19; J gene: TRBJ2-1; D gene: TRBD2; CDR3 DNA: TGTGCCAGTAGAACCGGGACTACCCAGTACAATGAGCAGTTCTTC; CDR3 protein: CASRTGTTQYNEQFF
clone size: NA; V gene: TRBV18; J gene: TRBJ2-5; D gene: NA; CDR3 DNA: TGTGCCAGCTCACCTCCGACTGTACAAGAGACCCAGTACTTC; CDR3 protein: CASSPPTVQETQYF
clone size: NA; V gene: TRBV5-1; J gene: TRBJ2-2; D gene: NA; CDR3 DNA: TGCGCCAGCAGCTTGGAGGCGGCCCGGGTGACGACCGGGGAGCTGTTTTTT; CDR3 protein: CASSLEAARVTTGELFF
clone size: NA; V gene: TRBV30; J gene: TRBJ2-7; D gene: NA; CDR3 DNA: TGTGCCTGGACCACCAAAGGGGGAAGCTACGAGCAGTACTTC; CDR3 protein: CAWTTKGGSYEQYF
clone size: once; V gene: TRBV9; J gene: TRBJ1-1; D gene: TRBD1; CDR3 DNA: TGTGCCAGCAGCCCGGGACAGAGGGACACTGAAGCTTTCTTT; CDR3 protein: CASSPGQRDTEAFF
clone size: NA; V gene: TRBV7-9; J gene: TRBJ2-7; D gene: TRBD1; CDR3 DNA: TGTGCCAGCAGCTGGGGACAGGCTTCCTACGAGCAGTACTTC; CDR3 protein: CASSWGQASYEQYF
clone size: NA; V gene: TRBV5-4; J gene: TRBJ2-2; D gene: NA; CDR3 DNA: TGTGCCAGCAGTTCCGGCCGGACAGTGACCGGGGAGCTGTTTTTT; CDR3 protein: CASSSGRTVTGELFF
clone size: NA; V gene: TRBV7-2; J gene: TRBJ2-7; D gene: NA; CDR3 DNA: TGTGCCAGCAGCTTAGATGGAGGTGTAGCCCTGTACGAGCAGTACTTC; CDR3 protein: CASSLDGGVALYEQYF
clone size: once; V gene: TRBV5-1; J gene: TRBJ2-7; D gene: TRBD1; CDR3 DNA: TGCGCCAGCAGTAGGATAGGGGGACAGGCAGAGCAGTACTTC; CDR3 protein: CASSRIGGQAEQYF
clone size: NA; V gene: TRBV15; J gene: TRBJ1-2; D gene: NA; CDR3 DNA: TGTGCCACCAGCAGAGCGGGAGATGGGTACAATGGCTACACCTTC; CDR3 protein: CATSRAGDGYNGYTF
clone size: NA; V gene: TRBV5-4; J gene: TRBJ1-2; D gene: TRBD1; CDR3 DNA: TGTGCCAGCAGCTTGGAAGGACAGGGGCCTTATGGCTACACCTTC; CDR3 protein: CASSLEGQGPYGYTF
clone size: NA; V gene: TRBV6-2/TRBV6-3; J gene: TRBJ1-4; D gene: TRBD1; CDR3 DNA: TGTGCCAGCAGTTCTATGACCGGACAGGGGCTTAATGAAAAACTGTTTTTT; CDR3 protein: CASSSMTGQGLNEKLFF
clone size: NA; V gene: TRBV5-1; J gene: TRBJ2-3; D gene: NA; CDR3 DNA: TGCGCCAGCACTTCTGGGGCTTCCTCTAGCACAGATACGCAGTATTTT; CDR3 protein: CASTSGASSSTDTQYF
clone size: few; V gene: TRBV7-9; J gene: TRBJ1-5; D gene: NA; CDR3 DNA: TGTGCCAGCAGCCGGGACAATGGTCAGCCCCAGCATTTT; CDR3 protein: CASSRDNGQPQHF
clone size: NA; V gene: TRBV19; J gene: TRBJ2-7; D gene: NA; CDR3 DNA: TGTGCCAGTAGTACGACTAGTTTTGTCTACGAGCAGTACTTC; CDR3 protein: CASSTTSFVYEQYF
clone size: NA; V gene: TRBV19; J gene: TRBJ1-1; D gene: NA; CDR3 DNA: TGTGCCAGTAGTCCCGGGAATGGAGTGAACACTGAAGCTTTCTTT; CDR3 protein: CASSPGNGVNTEAFF
clone size: NA; V gene: TRBV6-2/TRBV6-3; J gene: TRBJ1-2; D gene: TRBD1; CDR3 DNA: TGTGCCAGCAGTTCTATTGGGACAGGGTTCGATGGCTACACCTTC; CDR3 protein: CASSSIGTGFDGYTF
clone size: few; V gene: TRBV27; J gene: TRBJ1-1; D gene: TRBD1; CDR3 DNA: TGTGCCAGCAGTGTCCTCCCGGGACAGAGGATGAACACTGAAGCTTTCTTT; CDR3 protein: CASSVLPGQRMNTEAFF
clone size: few; V gene: TRBV10-3; J gene: TRBJ1-2; D gene: TRBD1; CDR3 DNA: TGTGCCATCAGTGTAGACAGGGGTTATGGCTACACCTTC; CDR3 protein: CAISVDRGYGYTF
clone size: NA; V gene: TRBV7-2; J gene: TRBJ1-1; D gene: TRBD1; CDR3 DNA: TGTGCCAGCAGCTTAGGAGGGGGCGCTTTCTTT; CDR3 protein: CASSLGGGAFF
clone size: NA; V gene: TRBV5-4; J gene: TRBJ1-4; D gene: NA; CDR3 DNA: TGTGCCAGCAGCTTGGACAGGCCCCACAATAATGAAAAACTGTTTTTT; CDR3 protein: CASSLDRPHNNEKLFF
clone size: NA; V gene: TRBV9; J gene: TRBJ2-2; D gene: NA; CDR3 DNA: TGTGCCAGCAGCGTTCTAGCCTTGGGGACCGGGGAGCTGTTTTTT; CDR3 protein: CASSVLALGTGELFF
clone size: NA; V gene: TRBV25-1; J gene: TRBJ2-7; D gene: NA; CDR3 DNA: TGTGCCAGCAGTGAATTTGTCAGGGGCTCCTACGAGCAGTACTTC; CDR3 protein: CASSEFVRGSYEQYF
clone size: NA; V gene: TRBV12-2; J gene: TRBJ2-3; D gene: NA; CDR3 DNA: TGTGCAAGTCGCTTAATATTAACTCAGGGGATGGTAACAGATACGCAGTATTTT; CDR3 protein: CASRLILTQGMVTDTQYF
clone size: NA; V gene: TRBV7-9; J gene: TRBJ1-4; D gene: TRBD1; CDR3 DNA: TGTGCCAGCAGCTCTCTGCCGGGACAGCGTAATGAAAAACTGTTTTTT; CDR3 protein: CASSSLPGQRNEKLFF
clone size: NA; V gene: TRBV5-8; J gene: TRBJ2-1; D gene: NA; CDR3 DNA: TGTGCCAGCAGCTCTCGACTAGAGGGCAATGAGCAGTTCTTC; CDR3 protein: CASSSRLEGNEQFF
clone size: NA; V gene: TRBV19; J gene: TRBJ1-5; D gene: NA; CDR3 DNA: TGTGCCAGCCAAGTATTAGGTACAGTTAGCAATCAGCCCCAGCATTTT; CDR3 protein: CASQVLGTVSNQPQHF
clone size: NA; V gene: TRBV6-5; J gene: TRBJ2-2; D gene: TRBD2; CDR3 DNA: TGTGCCAGCAGTTCGGGAAGCGGGGGGCCCGGGGAGCTGTTTTTT; CDR3 protein: CASSSGSGGPGELFF
clone size: few; V gene: TRBV4-1; J gene: TRBJ2-7; D gene: TRBD1; CDR3 DNA: TGCGCCAGCAGCCCCTGGTTCCGGACAGGGGGCGCGGAAGAGCAGTACTTC; CDR3 protein: CASSPWFRTGGAEEQYF
clone size: NA; V gene: TRBV7-9; J gene: TRBJ2-1; D gene: TRBD1; CDR3 DNA: TGTGCCAGCAGCCGGACAGGGGGCGGGGAGGATGAGCAGTTCTTC; CDR3 protein: CASSRTGGGEDEQFF
clone size: NA; V gene: TRBV28; J gene: TRBJ2-5; D gene: TRBD1; CDR3 DNA: TGTGCCAGCAGTCTGGGACAGGGGTGGGCGGAGACCCAGTACTTC; CDR3 protein: CASSLGQGWAETQYF
clone size: NA; V gene: TRBV29-1; J gene: TRBJ2-7; D gene: NA; CDR3 DNA: TGCAGCGTTAGACATAACTACGAGCAGTACTTC; CDR3 protein: CSVRHNYEQYF
clone size: NA; V gene: TRBV21-1; J gene: TRBJ2-2; D gene: NA; CDR3 DNA: TGTGCCAGCAGCAAAGCATGGCAGGGATGGGCCGGGGAGCTGTTTTTT; CDR3 protein: CASSKAWQGWAGELFF
clone size: NA; V gene: TRBV25-1; J gene: TRBJ2-2; D gene: TRBD1; CDR3 DNA: TGTGCCAGCAGTGAATGGGGACAGGGGACCGGGGAGCTGTTTTTT; CDR3 protein: CASSEWGQGTGELFF
clone size: NA; V gene: TRBV9; J gene: TRBJ1-4; D gene: NA; CDR3 DNA: TGTGCCAGCAGCCCCCGTCGGACGAGCGGTGAAAAACTGTTTTTT; CDR3 protein: CASSPRRTSGEKLFF
clone size: once; V gene: TRBV30; J gene: TRBJ1-1; D gene: TRBD1; CDR3 DNA: TGTGCCTGGAGTCGATACGGGACAGGGGGGGTTTCTGAAGCTTTCTTT; CDR3 protein: CAWSRYGTGGVSEAFF
clone size: NA; V gene: TRBV7-3; J gene: TRBJ2-1; D gene: NA; CDR3 DNA: TGTGCCAGCAGCTCCCCCACAGGGAACAATGAGCAGTTCTTC; CDR3 protein: CASSSPTGNNEQFF
clone size: NA; V gene: TRBV29-1; J gene: TRBJ1-2; D gene: NA; CDR3 DNA: TGCAGCGTTGAATTAATGGACAGTCCCTATGGCTACACCTTC; CDR3 protein: CSVELMDSPYGYTF
clone size: few; V gene: TRBV10-1; J gene: TRBJ2-1; D gene: NA; CDR3 DNA: TGCGCCAGCAGTGAGTCGGGTGGGGCTGGCTACAATGAGCAGTTCTTC; CDR3 protein: CASSESGGAGYNEQFF
clone size: NA; V gene: TRBV3-1/TRBV3-2; J gene: TRBJ2-7; D gene: NA; CDR3 DNA: TGTGCCAGCAGCCAAGATGACTCCGCAAAGTACTTC; CDR3 protein: CASSQDDSAKYF
clone size: NA; V gene: TRBV18; J gene: TRBJ1-1; D gene: TRBD1; CDR3 DNA: TGTGCCAGCTCACTAGGGACAGGGGGTAACACTGAAGCTTTCTTT; CDR3 protein: CASSLGTGGNTEAFF
clone size: NA; V gene: TRBV7-2; J gene: TRBJ1-3; D gene: TRBD1; CDR3 DNA: TGTGCCAGCAGCTGGTCCCTTGGGGGGACAGGAGTAAACACCATATATTTT; CDR3 protein: CASSWSLGGTGVNTIYF
clone size: NA; V gene: TRBV2; J gene: TRBJ2-2; D gene: TRBD2; CDR3 DNA: TGTGCCAGCAGTGACCTGGCGGGGGTAGGCACCGGGGAGCTGTTTTTT; CDR3 protein: CASSDLAGVGTGELFF
clone size: NA; V gene: TRBV6-6; J gene: TRBJ2-5; D gene: TRBD2; CDR3 DNA: TGTGCCAGCAGTCGACTAGCGGGGGGAGAGCGCCAAGAGACCCAGTACTTC; CDR3 protein: CASSRLAGGERQETQYF
clone size: NA; V gene: TRBV28; J gene: TRBJ2-5; D gene: TRBD1; CDR3 DNA: TGTGCCACCCTCACAACAGGGGCTTACCAAGAGACCCAGTACTTC; CDR3 protein: CATLTTGAYQETQYF
clone size: NA; V gene: TRBV18; J gene: TRBJ1-1; D gene: NA; CDR3 DNA: TGTGCCAGCTCACCAGAGGTCCAGAACACTGAAGCTTTCTTT; CDR3 protein: CASSPEVQNTEAFF
clone size: once; V gene: TRBV15; J gene: TRBJ1-4; D gene: NA; CDR3 DNA: TGTGCCACCCGGGAACCTTCTAATGAAAAACTGTTTTTT; CDR3 protein: CATREPSNEKLFF
clone size: NA; V gene: TRBV30; J gene: TRBJ2-1; D gene: NA; CDR3 DNA: TGTGCCTGGAGTGGACAGGTCTCCTACAATGAGCAGTTCTTC; CDR3 protein: CAWSGQVSYNEQFF
clone size: NA; V gene: TRBV5-1; J gene: TRBJ1-1; D gene: NA; CDR3 DNA: TGCGCCAGCAGGACCCTTCTTGGTCAGGGGCCGGGCACTGAAGCTTTCTTT; CDR3 protein: CASRTLLGQGPGTEAFF
clone size: NA; V gene: TRBV18; J gene: TRBJ1-3; D gene: NA; CDR3 DNA: TGTGCCAGCTCACCACTTGGGGGGTTAAACTCTGGAAACACCATATATTTT; CDR3 protein: CASSPLGGLNSGNTIYF
clone size: NA; V gene: TRBV2; J gene: TRBJ2-7; D gene: TRBD1; CDR3 DNA: TGTGCCAGCAACCCAGGGACAGGGGCCTACGAGCAGTACTTC; CDR3 protein: CASNPGTGAYEQYF
clone size: NA; V gene: TRBV19; J gene: TRBJ1-4; D gene: NA; CDR3 DNA: TGTGCCAGTAATCAGGGCGTGGATGAAAAACTGTTTTTT; CDR3 protein: CASNQGVDEKLFF
clone size: NA; V gene: TRBV11-1; J gene: TRBJ2-5; D gene: TRBD1; CDR3 DNA: TGTGCCAGCAGCCGACAGGGCATATATCAAGAGACCCAGTACTTC; CDR3 protein: CASSRQGIYQETQYF
clone size: NA; V gene: TRBV2; J gene: TRBJ2-3; D gene: NA; CDR3 DNA: TGTGCCAGCAGTGAAGCGGGGGCCTTCACAGATACGCAGTATTTT; CDR3 protein: CASSEAGAFTDTQYF
clone size: NA; V gene: TRBV9; J gene: TRBJ2-6; D gene: NA; CDR3 DNA: TGTGCCAGCAGCGTAGTTCGAGGTGGGGCCAACGTCCTGACTTTC; CDR3 protein: CASSVVRGGANVLTF
clone size: NA; V gene: TRBV20-1; J gene: TRBJ1-4; D gene: TRBD1; CDR3 DNA: TGCAGTGCTAGTCCTGGACAGGGGGCTGAAAAACTGTTTTTT; CDR3 protein: CSASPGQGAEKLFF
clone size: NA; V gene: TRBV19; J gene: TRBJ2-1; D gene: TRBD2; CDR3 DNA: TGTGCCAGTAGGATCGGGACTAGCGGTTACAATGAGCAGTTCTTC; CDR3 protein: CASRIGTSGYNEQFF
clone size: NA; V gene: TRBV18; J gene: TRBJ1-3; D gene: NA; CDR3 DNA: TGTGCCAGCTCACCAACAGGGCTCTCTGGAAACACCATATATTTT; CDR3 protein: CASSPTGLSGNTIYF
clone size: NA; V gene: TRBV2; J gene: TRBJ2-7; D gene: TRBD2; CDR3 DNA: TGTGCCAGCAGTGCTCTAGCGGGAGAGGGCGAGCAGTACTTC; CDR3 protein: CASSALAGEGEQYF